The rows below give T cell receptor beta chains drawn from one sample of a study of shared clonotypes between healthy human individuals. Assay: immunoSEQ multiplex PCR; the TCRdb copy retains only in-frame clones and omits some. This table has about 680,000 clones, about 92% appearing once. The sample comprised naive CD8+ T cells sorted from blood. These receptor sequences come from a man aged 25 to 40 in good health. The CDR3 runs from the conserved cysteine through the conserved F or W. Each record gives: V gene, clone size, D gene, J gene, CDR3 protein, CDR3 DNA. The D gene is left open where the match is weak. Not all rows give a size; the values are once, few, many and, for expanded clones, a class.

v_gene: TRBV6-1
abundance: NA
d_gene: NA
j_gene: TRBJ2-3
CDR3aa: CASSEGTASTDTQYF
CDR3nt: TGTGCCAGCAGTGAAGGAACAGCTTCCACAGATACGCAGTATTTT

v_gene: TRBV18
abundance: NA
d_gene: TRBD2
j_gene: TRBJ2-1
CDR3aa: CASSPRGGSYNEQFF
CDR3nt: TGTGCCAGCTCACCACGCGGGGGGTCCTACAATGAGCAGTTCTTC

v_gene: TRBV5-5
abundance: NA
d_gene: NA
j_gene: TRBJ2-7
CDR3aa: CASSLYYEQYF
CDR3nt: TGTGCCAGCAGCTTGTATTACGAGCAGTACTTC

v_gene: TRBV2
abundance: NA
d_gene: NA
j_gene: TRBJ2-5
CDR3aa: CASSEGQGAETQYF
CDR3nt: TGTGCCAGCAGTGAAGGCCAGGGAGCCGAGACCCAGTACTTC

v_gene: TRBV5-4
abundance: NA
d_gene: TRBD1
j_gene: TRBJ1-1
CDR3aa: CASSPGQGLNTEAFF
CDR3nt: TGTGCCAGCAGCCCTGGACAGGGCTTGAACACTGAAGCTTTCTTT

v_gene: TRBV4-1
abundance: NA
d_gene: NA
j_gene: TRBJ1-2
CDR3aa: CASSQDYTADRGTF
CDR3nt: TGCGCCAGCAGCCAAGATTATACAGCAGATCGAGGCACCTTC

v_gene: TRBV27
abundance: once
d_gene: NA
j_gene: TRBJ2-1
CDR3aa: CASKSGTYNEQFF
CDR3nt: TGTGCCAGCAAGTCGGGAACATACAATGAGCAGTTCTTC

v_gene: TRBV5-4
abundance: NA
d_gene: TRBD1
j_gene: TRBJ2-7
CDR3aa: CASSSPGQGLHEQYF
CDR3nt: TGTGCCAGCAGCTCGCCGGGACAGGGGCTCCACGAGCAGTACTTC

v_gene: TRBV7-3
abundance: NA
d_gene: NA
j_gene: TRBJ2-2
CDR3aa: CASSRSRGPNTGELFF
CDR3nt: TGTGCCAGCAGCCGTAGTAGGGGACCCAACACCGGGGAGCTGTTTTTT

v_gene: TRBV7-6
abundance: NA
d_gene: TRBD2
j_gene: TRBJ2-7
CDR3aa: CASSISGSSYEQYF
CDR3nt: TGTGCCAGCAGCATCAGCGGGAGTAGCTACGAGCAGTACTTC

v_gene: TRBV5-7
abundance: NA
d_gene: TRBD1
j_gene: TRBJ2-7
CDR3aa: CASSFGQGPDLGSVYEQYF
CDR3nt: TGTGCCAGCAGCTTCGGACAGGGGCCAGATCTTGGGAGTGTCTACGAGCAGTACTTC

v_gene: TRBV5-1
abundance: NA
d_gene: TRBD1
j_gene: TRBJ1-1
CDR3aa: CASSSRQGEDTEAFF
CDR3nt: TGCGCCAGCAGTTCCAGACAGGGTGAGGACACTGAAGCTTTCTTT

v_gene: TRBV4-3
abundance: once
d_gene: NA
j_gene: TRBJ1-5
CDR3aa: CASSQDMYSNQPQHF
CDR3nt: TGCGCCAGCAGCCAAGATATGTATAGCAATCAGCCCCAGCATTTT

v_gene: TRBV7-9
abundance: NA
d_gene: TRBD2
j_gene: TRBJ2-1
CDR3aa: CASSPPASGRVNEQFF
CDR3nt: TGTGCCAGCAGCCCCCCCGCTAGCGGGAGGGTCAATGAGCAGTTCTTC

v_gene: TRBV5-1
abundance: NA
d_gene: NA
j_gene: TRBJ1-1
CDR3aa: CASSPPRGDTEAFF
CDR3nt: TGCGCCAGCAGCCCGCCGAGGGGGGACACTGAAGCTTTCTTT

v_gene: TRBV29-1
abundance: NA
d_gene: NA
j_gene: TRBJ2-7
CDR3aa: CSVQPATVYEQYF
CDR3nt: TGCAGCGTGCAACCGGCGACAGTCTACGAGCAGTACTTC

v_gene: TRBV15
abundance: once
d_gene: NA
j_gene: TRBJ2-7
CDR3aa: CATSTDRSYYEQYF
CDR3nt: TGTGCCACCAGCACCGACAGGTCTTACTACGAGCAGTACTTC

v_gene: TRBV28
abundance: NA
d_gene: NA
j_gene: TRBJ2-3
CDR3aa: CASRFQDSTDTQYF
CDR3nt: TGTGCCAGCAGGTTCCAGGACTCCACAGATACGCAGTATTTT

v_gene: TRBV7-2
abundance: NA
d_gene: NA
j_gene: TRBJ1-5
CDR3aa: CASSLWLGGNQPQHF
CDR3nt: TGTGCCAGCAGCTTATGGCTAGGGGGGAATCAGCCCCAGCATTTT

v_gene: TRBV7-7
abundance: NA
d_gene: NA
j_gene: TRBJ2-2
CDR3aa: CASSLVAHEGNTGELFF
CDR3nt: TGTGCCAGCAGCTTAGTAGCACACGAAGGGAACACCGGGGAGCTGTTTTTT

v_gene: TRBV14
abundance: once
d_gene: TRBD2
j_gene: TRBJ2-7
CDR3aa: CASSQDILAGEEQYF
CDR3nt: TGTGCCAGCAGCCAAGATATACTAGCGGGAGAAGAGCAGTACTTC

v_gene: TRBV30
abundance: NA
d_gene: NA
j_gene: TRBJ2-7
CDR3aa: CAWSVDKRAGSSYEQYF
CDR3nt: TGTGCCTGGAGTGTCGATAAGCGGGCAGGGAGCTCCTACGAGCAGTACTTC

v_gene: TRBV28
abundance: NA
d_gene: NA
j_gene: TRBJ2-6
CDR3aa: CASSLGGNTGANVLTF
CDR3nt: TGTGCCAGCAGTTTAGGCGGGAATACTGGGGCCAACGTCCTGACTTTC

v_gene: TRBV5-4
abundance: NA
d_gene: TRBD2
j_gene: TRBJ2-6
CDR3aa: CASSRGLAGGGGANVLTF
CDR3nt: TGTGCCAGCAGCCGGGGACTAGCGGGAGGGGGAGGGGCCAACGTCCTGACTTTC

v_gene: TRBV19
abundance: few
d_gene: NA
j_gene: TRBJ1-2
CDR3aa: CASIGLRYGYTF
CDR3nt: TGTGCCAGTATAGGATTACGGTATGGCTACACCTTC

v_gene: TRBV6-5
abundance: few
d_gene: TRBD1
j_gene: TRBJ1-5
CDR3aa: CASSLDRGGQPQHF
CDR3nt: TGTGCCAGCAGTTTGGACAGGGGCGGACAGCCCCAGCATTTT

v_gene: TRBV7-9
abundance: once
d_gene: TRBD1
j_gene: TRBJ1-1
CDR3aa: CASSLTPTGYMNTEAFF
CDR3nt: TGTGCCAGCAGCTTAACCCCGACAGGGTACATGAACACTGAAGCTTTCTTT